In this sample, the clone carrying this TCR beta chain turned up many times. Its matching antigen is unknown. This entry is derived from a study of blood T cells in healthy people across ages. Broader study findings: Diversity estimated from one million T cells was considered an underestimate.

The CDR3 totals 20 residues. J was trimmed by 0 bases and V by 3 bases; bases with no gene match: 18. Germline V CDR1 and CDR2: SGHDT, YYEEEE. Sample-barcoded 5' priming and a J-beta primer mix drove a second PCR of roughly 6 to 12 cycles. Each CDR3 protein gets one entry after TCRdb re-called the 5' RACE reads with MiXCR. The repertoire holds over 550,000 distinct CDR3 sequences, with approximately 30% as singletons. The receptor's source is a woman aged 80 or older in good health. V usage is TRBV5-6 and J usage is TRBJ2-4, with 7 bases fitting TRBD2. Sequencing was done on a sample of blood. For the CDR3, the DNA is TGTGCCAGCAGCTATATGCGCGGGGCTCTAGCGGCCCTAGCCAAAAACATTCAGTACTTC. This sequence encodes CASSYMRGALAALAKNIQYF.